Listed here are 24 T cell receptor beta chains from one sample, sequenced in a study of T cell responses to AZD1222 COVID-19 vaccine. Measured with immunoSEQ multiplex PCR; TCRdb has only the in-frame clones, and not every one. The data contain about 110,000 clones, around 84% of them singletons. Sequencing was performed on peripheral blood, taken on day 0 of AZD1222 vaccination. Receptor source: an adult in good health.

Only one count was recorded for this clone. This specimen includes other DNA sequences encoding the same CDR3. The CDR3 DNA sequence: TGTGCCAGCAGTTACGACGGGAGGCAGCCCCAGCATTTT. It yields the protein CASSYDGRQPQHF. The rearrangement links TRBV6-5 to TRBJ1-5, with D hard to call. This CDR3 is built from 13 residues. V dropped 2 bases and J dropped 7 bases, with 9 bases sitting between them. Germline lookup yields CDR1 MNHEY and CDR2 SVGAGI.

The V and J genes are TRBV12-3 or TRBV12-4 and TRBJ1-1; no reliable D call. V lost 3 bases, J lost 7 bases, and 9 bases lay in between. The CDR3 length is 12 residues. CDR3 nucleotide sequence: TGTGCCAGCAGTTTTGTTGGGAGTGAAGCTTTCTTT. Encoded protein: CASSFVGSEAFF.

This rearrangement joins TRBV3-1 (or the pseudogene TRBV3-2) to TRBJ2-2, with 10 bases lining up with TRBD1. Trimming took 3 bases from V and 1 from J; bases not matched to a gene: 5. The CDR3 contains 17 residues. Germline V lookup: CDR1 LGHDT, CDR2 YNNKEL (reference sequence). The CDR3 is CASSQRTGGLNTGELFF. The DNA of the CDR3 is TGTGCCAGCAGCCAGAGGACAGGGGGGCTGAACACCGGGGAGCTGTTTTTT.

The chain has TRBV5-6 and TRBJ1-1; TRBD1 might be the D (5 bases). V lost 6 bases and J 0 bases, leaving 15 bases between the germline ends. CDR3 size: 15 residues. In germline, CDR1 is SGHDT, CDR2 YYEEEE. The CDR3 DNA is TGTGCCAGCACCTGGGGCCAGAAGATGAACACTGAAGCTTTCTTT. Protein: CASTWGQKMNTEAFF.

The rearrangement uses TRBV20-1 and TRBJ1-5, with a weak D call TRBD1 (5 bases). Germline loops: CDR1 DFQATT, CDR2 SNEGSKA (reference sequence). The CDR3 is 14 residues long. The V end lost 3 bases, the J end lost 7 bases, and 16 bases lay between the germline ends. The CDR3 bases are TGCAGTGCTAGTGGACATTCAGGGATCCAGCCCCAGCATTTT. Protein product: CSASGHSGIQPQHF.

The chain is built from TRBV4-3 and TRBJ2-7; 8 bases agree with TRBD1. Germline assignment: CDR1 LGHNA and CDR2 YSLEER. CDR3 length: 15 amino acids. J gave up 4 bases and V 2 bases, and 7 bases lay outside the gene matches. The CDR3 here is CASSQQDRVGYEQYF. CDR3 nucleotides: TGCGCCAGCAGCCAACAGGACAGGGTGGGGTACGAGCAGTACTTC.

This chain joins TRBV7-6 and TRBJ2-1; 9 bases align to TRBD2. V lost 5 bases to trimming and J lost 5 bases; unmatched junction nucleotides: 16. Germline-derived CDR1 and CDR2 are SGHVS and FNYEAQ. This CDR3 is 18 amino acids long. The CDR3 sequence: CASSPHPMTSGPHNEQFF. DNA for the CDR3: TGTGCCAGCAGCCCCCACCCGATGACTAGCGGACCCCACAATGAGCAGTTCTTC. Filled out from reference TRBV7-6 and TRBJ2-1, the complete variable domain reads GAGVSQSPRYKVTKRGQDVALRCDPISGHVSLYWYRQALGQGPEFLTYFNYEAQQDKSGLPNDRFSAERPEGSISTLTIQRTEQRDSAMYRCASSPHPMTSGPHNEQFFGPGTRLTVL.

V and J are TRBV3-1 (or the pseudogene TRBV3-2) and TRBJ1-4; 7 positions agree with TRBD1. V trimming: 4 bases; J trimming: 8 bases; junction bases outside the gene matches: 7. CDR3 length: 14 residues. Germline loops: CDR1 LGHDT, CDR2 YNNKEL (reference sequence). CDR3 residues: CASSPRGREEKLFF. The CDR3 DNA follows: TGTGCCAGCAGCCCAAGGGGGCGCGAAGAAAAACTGTTTTTT.

Note on this clone: The same CDR3 can be traced to other DNA sequences in this sample. The chain is built from TRBV28 and TRBJ1-1, with D unresolved. Germline lookup yields CDR1 MDHEN and CDR2 SYDVKM. The V end lost 6 bases, the J end lost 2 bases, and 16 bases lay between the germline ends. This CDR3 has 15 amino acids. CDR3 in DNA: TGTGCCAGCAGCTCCCCCGGACGGGAAAACACTGAAGCTTTCTTT. The encoded protein is CASSSPGRENTEAFF.

The chain links TRBV30 to TRBJ2-7, with a tentative D call TRBD1 (7 bases). Germline-derived CDR1 and CDR2 are GTSNPN and SVGIG (reference sequence). The V end was cut by 0 bases, the J end by 4 bases, with 13 bases between. This CDR3 has 14 amino acids. The CDR3: CAWSVVTGRYEQYF. CDR3 nucleotides: TGTGCCTGGAGTGTGGTGACAGGGAGGTACGAGCAGTACTTC.

The chain employs TRBV25-1 and TRBJ1-5; D is uncertain. Looked up from germline, CDR1 is MGHDK and CDR2 is SYGVNS. Trimming removed 4 bases at V and 6 bases at J, with 10 bases between. CDR3 length: 13 amino acids. The CDR3 DNA is TGTGCCAGCAGTGGAAAGGAGGGTCAGCCCCAGCATTTT. Protein sequence: CASSGKEGQPQHF.

This clone showed up just once. The chain recombines TRBV5-1 with TRBJ1-2, with 11 bases matching TRBD1. From germline, CDR1 is SGHRS and CDR2 YFSETQ. Germline trimming cut 3 bases from V and 8 bases from J; bases unmatched to any gene: 9. The CDR3 loop spans 15 amino acids. The CDR3 here is CASSSGQGALGGYTF. The CDR3 DNA reads as TGCGCCAGCAGCTCCGGACAGGGGGCCCTCGGGGGCTACACCTTC.

This clone has a handful of counts. As DNA, the CDR3 is TGTGCCAGCAGTGCCCGACCTCTCACTGAAGCTTTCTTT. This sequence encodes CASSARPLTEAFF. The J gene is TRBJ1-1, the V gene TRBV6-4; D not resolved. Germline V CDR1 and CDR2: MRHNA, SNTAGT. The CDR3 covers 13 residues. V dropped 4 bases and J dropped 4 bases, with 10 bases sitting between them.

The chain has TRBV5-4 and TRBJ1-1, with unresolved D. V lost 0 bases to trimming and J lost 10 bases, with 19 bases between them. CDR3 length: 15 residues. CDR1 and CDR2 (germline): SGHNT, YYREEE (reference sequence). CDR3 nucleotide sequence: TGTGCCAGCAGCTTGGGCCCCACTCGGGCTTCGGGAGCTTTCTTT. It yields the protein CASSLGPTRASGAFF.

The rearrangement links TRBV28 to TRBJ2-1; 8 bases align to TRBD2. The CDR3 is 15 residues long. V trimming: 3 bases; J trimming: 5 bases; junction bases outside the gene matches: 6. CDR1 and CDR2 (germline): MDHEN, SYDVKM. CDR3 sequence (DNA): TGTGCCAGCAGTTTGACGGGAGGGGGTAACAATGAGCAGTTCTTC. This encodes CASSLTGGGNNEQFF.

The chain employs TRBV6-5 and TRBJ1-2, with 10 bases aligning to TRBD1. Germline lookup yields CDR1 MNHEY and CDR2 SVGAGI. This CDR3 comprises 15 residues. With 6 bases clipped from V and 3 bases from J, the junction kept 7 bases outside the gene matches. CDR3 sequence reads: CASRADRGHDYGYTF. CDR3 in DNA: TGTGCCAGCAGGGCCGACAGGGGGCACGACTATGGCTACACCTTC.

The chain joins TRBV5-6 to TRBJ1-1; D is unclear. The V gene's germline CDR1 is SGHDT and CDR2 YYEEEE. Trimming cost V 0 bases and J 4 bases, with 19 bases left between them. The CDR3 contains 17 residues. For the CDR3, the DNA is TGTGCCAGCAGCTTGGAACGCTCCCTCGCTCGGGGCACTGAAGCTTTCTTT. Translation gives CASSLERSLARGTEAFF. Drawing the rest from reference TRBV5-6 and TRBJ1-1, the complete variable domain is DAGVTQSPTHLIKTRGQQVTLRCSPKSGHDTVSWYQQALGQGPQFIFQYYEEEERQRGNFPDRFSGHQFPNYSSELNVNALLLGDSALYLCASSLERSLARGTEAFFGQGTRLTVV.

This clone is a singleton in its sample. This rearrangement joins TRBV6-5 to TRBJ2-7; D remains unclear. Per the germline V gene, CDR1 is MNHEY and CDR2 is SVGAGI. Trimming removed 6 bases at V and 0 bases at J, with 12 bases between. The CDR3 extends over 14 amino acids. The CDR3 here is CASRNQLSSYEQYF. In nucleotides, the CDR3 is TGTGCCAGCAGGAATCAGTTGAGCTCCTACGAGCAGTACTTC.

The chain is built from TRBV27 and TRBJ1-6; a weak D match, TRBD1 (5 bases). The germline V gene encodes CDR1 MNHEY and CDR2 SMNVEV (reference sequence). CDR3 size: 16 residues. Trimming removed 6 bases from V and 4 bases from J, with 16 bases in between. CDR3 nucleotide sequence: TGTGCCAGCAGCCCCAGGGTTATAGGGTATAATTCACCCCTCCACTTT. Protein product: CASSPRVIGYNSPLHF.

CDR3 residues: CASSYGVGDSGNTIYF. CDR3 coding DNA: TGTGCCAGCAGTTACGGGGTAGGGGACTCTGGAAACACCATATATTTT. The V call is TRBV6-5, the J call TRBJ1-3; D is possibly TRBD1 (5 bases). Germline loops: CDR1 MNHEY, CDR2 SVGAGI. Between the trimmed V and J ends, which lost 2 bases and 0 bases, there was a span of 11 bases. The CDR3 consists of 16 residues.

The V and J genes are TRBV6-6 and TRBJ2-4; TRBD1 might be the D (5 bases). Germline CDR1 reads MNHNY; CDR2 reads SVGAGI (reference sequence). V was trimmed by 5 bases and J by 5 bases, leaving 7 bases between them. There are 12 residues in the CDR3. CDR3 in amino acids: CASSTGQNIQYF. The CDR3 region has the DNA TGTGCCAGCAGTACAGGACAAAACATTCAGTACTTC.

This chain uses TRBV9 with TRBJ2-7; the match to TRBD1 covers 7 bases. The CDR3 is 14 amino acids. Germline V gene sequence: CDR1 SGDLS, CDR2 YYNGEE. Trimming at V came to 4 bases and at J to 1 base, leaving 5 bases not matched to a gene. This CDR3 reads CASSRDSLSYEQYF. The CDR3 DNA follows: TGTGCCAGCAGCCGGGACAGCCTTTCCTACGAGCAGTACTTC.

CDR3 protein: CAIRGQANEKLFF. The CDR3 region has the DNA TGTGCCATTCGAGGACAGGCTAATGAAAAACTGTTTTTT. The J gene is TRBJ1-4, the V gene TRBV10-3; 7 bases fit TRBD1. The CDR3 runs 13 residues. Germline lookup yields CDR1 ENHRY and CDR2 SYGVKD. J lost 3 bases, V lost 9 bases, and 4 bases had no gene match.

This sequence joins TRBV7-8 and TRBJ1-3, with a possible D match to TRBD1 (5 bases). Per the germline V gene, CDR1 is SGHVS and CDR2 is FQNEAQ. Trimming shortened V by 5 bases and J by 2 bases, and 13 bases separated the two germline ends. This CDR3 has 15 amino acids. The CDR3 sequence is CASSTRGVAGNTIYF. The CDR3 DNA reads TGTGCCAGCAGCACCCGGGGGGTGGCTGGAAACACCATATATTTT.